The 6 T cell receptor beta chains reported below all come from one sample, sequenced in a study of blood T cell repertoires in COVID-19. Profiling relied on immunoSEQ multiplex PCR, and the TCRdb table lists in-frame clones only, not all of them. The data contain approximately 250,000 clones, more than 75% of them singletons. The material sequenced was peripheral blood. These receptors were taken from a man aged 35 to 55 with acute or convalescent COVID-19.

In this sample, this clone turned up a few times. The chain carries TRBV4-1 and TRBJ1-1, with a weak D call TRBD1 (5 bases). The CDR3 extends over 13 amino acids. Germline V CDR1 and CDR2: MGHRA, YSYEKL. With 4 bases removed from V and 2 bases from J, the gap between germline ends came to 8 bases. Written as DNA, the CDR3 is TGCGCCAGCAGCCGCAGGGCTAACACTGAAGCTTTCTTT. Translated, it gives CASSRRANTEAFF.

This sequence joins TRBV6-6 and TRBJ2-7; 8 positions match TRBD1. CDR1 and CDR2 from the germline V gene are MNHNY and SVGAGI (reference sequence). The V gene end was trimmed by 10 bases and the J gene end by 4 bases; junction bases not matched to a gene: 9. This CDR3 contains 13 residues. In DNA, the CDR3 is TGTGCCACCATGACAGGGGAGTTATACGAGCAGTACTTC. It specifies CATMTGELYEQYF.

The chain couples TRBV30 to TRBJ1-1, with 7 nucleotides matching TRBD1. The CDR3 has 13 amino acids. V shed 4 bases and J 7 bases; nucleotides not matched to a gene: 9. Germline values: CDR1 GTSNPN, CDR2 SVGIG (reference sequence). CDR3 sequence (DNA): TGTGCCTGGACCGTAGGAGGGGGCATTGAAGCTTTCTTT. This codes for CAWTVGGGIEAFF.

J is TRBJ1-6 and V is TRBV7-9, with D perhaps matching TRBD1 (6 bases). CDR3 length equals 15 residues. Looked up from germline, CDR1 is SEHNR and CDR2 is FQNEAQ (reference sequence). The V end lost 4 bases, the J end lost 1 base, and 8 bases lay between the germline ends. The CDR3 bases are TGTGCCAGCAGCTCAGGGGATTCCTATAATTCACCCCTCCACTTT. It translates to CASSSGDSYNSPLHF.

The chain joins TRBV27 to TRBJ1-3; D perhaps matches TRBD1 (6 bases). Germline values: CDR1 MNHEY, CDR2 SMNVEV (reference sequence). CDR3 length: 17 amino acids. Trimming removed 5 bases from V and 0 bases from J, with 17 bases in between. CDR3 region: CASSLTGNFLSGNTIYF. CDR3 sequence (DNA): TGTGCCAGCAGTCTCACAGGGAACTTCCTCTCTGGAAACACCATATATTTT.

This chain links TRBV7-2 with TRBJ1-1; 7 bases match TRBD1. Trimming cost V 3 bases and J 1 base; bases outside gene matches: 8. The CDR3 contains 16 residues. Looked up from germline, CDR1 is SGHTA and CDR2 is FQGNSA. The CDR3 region is CASSFLPGGGNTEAFF. DNA of the CDR3: TGTGCCAGCAGCTTCCTCCCAGGGGGAGGGAACACTGAAGCTTTCTTT.